By sample fraction, the clone carrying this T cell receptor (beta chain) is medium-sized. The antigen remains undetermined. Deletions cut 1 base from V and 9 bases from J, with 19 bases between. The CDR3 covers 16 residues. In germline, CDR1 is DFQATT, CDR2 SNEGSKA (reference sequence). This sample was taken from a study of metastatic and nonmetastatic thyroid tumors. Looking at the study overall: Repertoire comparison spanned blood and tumor or nodule tissue of malignant and benign thyroid patients. Findings and caveats of the study: Benign nodules reportedly had significantly lower TCR beta diversity than malignant thyroid tumors in blood and tumor.

TCRdb ran MiXCR on the PCR reads. The sample records around 2,200 clones, approximately 11% being singletons. Prior to thyroid surgery, none of the patients had received any treatment. The genes are TRBV20-1 and TRBJ1-6; D gene uncertain. The source is a female donor with papillary thyroid cancer or a benign thyroid nodule (not recorded which). Some clones in this sample may be carry-over from other donors' samples. The material sequenced was tumor tissue. The CDR3 loop reads CSARALLTLKGSPLHF. The CDR3 region has the DNA TGCAGTGCTAGAGCCCTTTTAACGCTAAAGGGTTCACCCCTCCACTTT.